A selection of T cell receptor beta chains follows, all from one sample in a study of OX40 agonist ivuxolimab in advanced cancers. Sequenced by immunoSEQ multiplex PCR; TCRdb stores in-frame clones only, minus some. The data contain around 72,000 clones, 75% to 90% of them singletons. The sequences come from CD4+ or CD8+ T cells sorted from blood, collected in a trial of the OX40 agonist ivuxolimab. Receptor source: an adult with an advanced solid tumor such as melanoma, head and neck, liver or kidney cancer. CDR3s include the opening cysteine and the closing phenylalanine or tryptophan. The order of the fields is V gene, clone size, J gene, CDR3 length, D gene, CDR3 DNA, CDR3 protein. A D gene is named only where the DNA matches it firmly. Not all rows give a size; the values are once, few, many and, for expanded clones, a class.

v_call: TRBV14; clone_size: .; j_call: TRBJ2-5; cdr3_length: 14; d_call: TRBD1; cdr3_nt: TGTGCCAGCAGCCAGACAGGGGGCTGGGAGACCCAGTACTTC; cdr3_aa: CASSQTGGWETQYF
v_call: TRBV28; clone_size: .; j_call: TRBJ2-7; cdr3_length: 16; d_call: TRBD1; cdr3_nt: TGTGCCAGCAGTTTCGTACAGGGGGCAGTGACCTACGAGCAGTACTTC; cdr3_aa: CASSFVQGAVTYEQYF
v_call: TRBV19; clone_size: few; j_call: TRBJ2-2; cdr3_length: 15; d_call: TRBD2; cdr3_nt: TGTGCCAGTAGTAGAAGCGGGACGAACACCGGGGAGCTGTTTTTT; cdr3_aa: CASSRSGTNTGELFF
v_call: TRBV7-9; clone_size: .; j_call: TRBJ1-1; cdr3_length: 14; d_call: TRBD1; cdr3_nt: TGTGCCAGCAGCTTAAGGGGGCGGGACACTGAAGCTTTCTTT; cdr3_aa: CASSLRGRDTEAFF
v_call: TRBV7-8; clone_size: once; j_call: TRBJ1-1; cdr3_length: 10; d_call: .; cdr3_nt: TGTGCCAGCAGCTACGCTGAAGCTTTCTTT; cdr3_aa: CASSYAEAFF
v_call: TRBV5-4; clone_size: .; j_call: TRBJ1-4; cdr3_length: 14; d_call: .; cdr3_nt: TGTGCCAGCAGTGCCGGCGGATCTAATGAAAAACTGTTTTTT; cdr3_aa: CASSAGGSNEKLFF
v_call: TRBV5-4; clone_size: .; j_call: TRBJ1-2; cdr3_length: 15; d_call: .; cdr3_nt: TGTGCCAGCAGCTTGGGAGGCACAACTAACTATGGCTACACCTTC; cdr3_aa: CASSLGGTTNYGYTF
v_call: TRBV6-1; clone_size: .; j_call: TRBJ2-7; cdr3_length: 13; d_call: TRBD1; cdr3_nt: TGTGCCAACGGGGACAGGGGGCGGTTCGAGCAGTACTTC; cdr3_aa: CANGDRGRFEQYF
v_call: TRBV5-1; clone_size: .; j_call: TRBJ2-5; cdr3_length: 13; d_call: .; cdr3_nt: TGCGCCAGCAGCTTGGTCCAGCAAGAGACCCAGTACTTC; cdr3_aa: CASSLVQQETQYF
v_call: TRBV7-8; clone_size: .; j_call: TRBJ2-7; cdr3_length: 14; d_call: TRBD2; cdr3_nt: TGTGCCAGCAGCTCACCCGGACTAGCGGGGGGACAGTACTTC; cdr3_aa: CASSSPGLAGGQYF
v_call: TRBV7-9; clone_size: .; j_call: TRBJ1-5; cdr3_length: 17; d_call: TRBD1; cdr3_nt: TGTGCCAGCAGCTTAGGGACAGGCGATTTTAGCAATCAGCCCCAGCATTTT; cdr3_aa: CASSLGTGDFSNQPQHF
v_call: TRBV2; clone_size: .; j_call: TRBJ1-1; cdr3_length: 15; d_call: TRBD1; cdr3_nt: TGTGCCAGCAGTAGACAGGGCCGAATGAACACTGAAGCTTTCTTT; cdr3_aa: CASSRQGRMNTEAFF
v_call: TRBV21-1; clone_size: .; j_call: TRBJ2-5; cdr3_length: 15; d_call: .; cdr3_nt: TGTGCCAGCAGCAAAAATACTAGCGGGGTTGAGACCCAGTACTTC; cdr3_aa: CASSKNTSGVETQYF
v_call: TRBV6-5; clone_size: .; j_call: TRBJ1-2; cdr3_length: 13; d_call: .; cdr3_nt: TGTGCCAGCAGCCAGGACAGCGGCTATGGCTACACCTTC; cdr3_aa: CASSQDSGYGYTF
v_call: TRBV4-1; clone_size: few; j_call: TRBJ1-1; cdr3_length: 15; d_call: .; cdr3_nt: TGCGCCAGCAGCCAAGATAGGGCAACAAACACTGAAGCTTTCTTT; cdr3_aa: CASSQDRATNTEAFF
v_call: TRBV6-1; clone_size: .; j_call: TRBJ2-3; cdr3_length: 14; d_call: TRBD2; cdr3_nt: TGTGCCAGCAGTTCCGGACTAGTAGCAGATACGCAGTATTTT; cdr3_aa: CASSSGLVADTQYF
v_call: TRBV27; clone_size: once; j_call: TRBJ2-5; cdr3_length: 17; d_call: TRBD2; cdr3_nt: TGTGCCAGCAGTCCCCCCCTCAGCGGGGGGGGACAAGGGACCCAGTACTTC; cdr3_aa: CASSPPLSGGGQGTQYF
v_call: TRBV7-2; clone_size: .; j_call: TRBJ1-6; cdr3_length: 14; d_call: .; cdr3_nt: TGTGCCAGCAGAGGAGACAGGATGAATTCACCCCTCCACTTT; cdr3_aa: CASRGDRMNSPLHF
v_call: TRBV7-9; clone_size: .; j_call: TRBJ2-3; cdr3_length: 11; d_call: .; cdr3_nt: TGTGCCAGCAGCTTTGCAGATACGCAGTATTTT; cdr3_aa: CASSFADTQYF
v_call: TRBV4-1; clone_size: .; j_call: TRBJ2-1; cdr3_length: 15; d_call: TRBD2; cdr3_nt: TGCGCCAGCAGCCAAGAGTGGGGCGGGGGCAATGAGCAGTTCTTC; cdr3_aa: CASSQEWGGGNEQFF
v_call: TRBV6-5; clone_size: .; j_call: TRBJ1-5; cdr3_length: 15; d_call: .; cdr3_nt: TGTGCCAGCAGCCTCGCGACTCAGGGACCTCAGCCCCAGCATTTT; cdr3_aa: CASSLATQGPQPQHF
v_call: TRBV11-2; clone_size: once; j_call: TRBJ1-2; cdr3_length: 14; d_call: .; cdr3_nt: TGTGCCAGCAGCTCCGTTGGAGTACGCTATGGCTACACCTTC; cdr3_aa: CASSSVGVRYGYTF
v_call: TRBV11-2; clone_size: .; j_call: TRBJ1-1; cdr3_length: 15; d_call: .; cdr3_nt: TGTGCCAGCAGCCAACAGGGATGGTGGACTACTGAAGCTTTCTTT; cdr3_aa: CASSQQGWWTTEAFF
v_call: TRBV18; clone_size: .; j_call: TRBJ2-5; cdr3_length: 14; d_call: .; cdr3_nt: TGTGCCAGCTCACCATTGGAGGGGGTCGAGACCCAGTACTTC; cdr3_aa: CASSPLEGVETQYF
v_call: TRBV29-1; clone_size: .; j_call: TRBJ1-2; cdr3_length: 13; d_call: .; cdr3_nt: TGCAGCGTTGAAGATGGGAGGAACTATGGCTACACCTTC; cdr3_aa: CSVEDGRNYGYTF
v_call: TRBV4-1; clone_size: .; j_call: TRBJ2-6; cdr3_length: 15; d_call: TRBD1; cdr3_nt: TGCGCCAGCAGCTACTACAGGGGCCCTGCCAACGTCCTGACTTTC; cdr3_aa: CASSYYRGPANVLTF
v_call: TRBV6-1; clone_size: few; j_call: TRBJ2-1; cdr3_length: 14; d_call: TRBD1; cdr3_nt: TGTGCCAGCAGGACAGGGAGTAGGAACAATGAGCAGTTCTTC; cdr3_aa: CASRTGSRNNEQFF
v_call: TRBV7-9; clone_size: .; j_call: TRBJ2-1; cdr3_length: 15; d_call: TRBD1; cdr3_nt: TGTGCCAGCAGCCGACGGACAGGGGGCCTAAATGAGCAGTTCTTC; cdr3_aa: CASSRRTGGLNEQFF